This record concerns one T cell receptor beta chain sequence. The sample is drawn from a study of cytomegalovirus exposure and HLA in healthy donors. The PCR employed 60 Vbeta primers together with 13 Jbeta primers. Measured with immunoSEQ multiplex PCR; TCRdb has only the in-frame clones, and not every one. The sample includes approximately 140,000 clones, about 76% of them seen just once. Sequencing was done on a sample of PBMCs. The TCR was taken from a female donor in good health and CMV-seronegative.

CDR3 nucleotides: TGTGCCAGCAGCCCTCGGGACAGCAGATACAATGAGCAGTTCTTC. Its protein is CASSPRDSRYNEQFF. This chain links TRBV7-9 with TRBJ2-1, with TRBD1 identical over 7 bases. The CDR3 extends over 15 amino acids. V shed 5 bases, J shed 4 bases, and the junction held 8 bases outside the gene matches. Germline V CDR1 and CDR2: SEHNR, FQNEAQ (reference sequence). The full variable domain, rest sourced from reference TRBV7-9 and TRBJ2-1, is DTGVSQNPRHKITKRGQNVTFRCDPISEHNRLYWYRQTLGQGPEFLTYFQNEAQLEKSRLLSDRFSAERPKGSFSTLEIQRTEQGDSAMYLCASSPRDSRYNEQFFGPGTRLTVL.